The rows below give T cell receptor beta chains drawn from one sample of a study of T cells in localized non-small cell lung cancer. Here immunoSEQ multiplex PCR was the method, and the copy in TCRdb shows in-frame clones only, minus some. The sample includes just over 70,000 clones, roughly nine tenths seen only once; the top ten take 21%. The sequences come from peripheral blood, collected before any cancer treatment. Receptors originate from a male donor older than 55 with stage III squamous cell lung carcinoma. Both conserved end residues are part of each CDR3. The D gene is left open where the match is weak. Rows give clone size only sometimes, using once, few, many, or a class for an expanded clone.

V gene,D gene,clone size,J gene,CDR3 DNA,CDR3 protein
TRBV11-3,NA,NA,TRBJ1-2,TGTGCCAGCAGCACCACCGGGGGCTTTAACTATGGCTACACCTTC,CASSTTGGFNYGYTF
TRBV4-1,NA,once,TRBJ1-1,TGCGCCAGCAGCCAAGATCTTTATCGCAGGGGCAGAACTGAAGCTTTCTTT,CASSQDLYRRGRTEAFF
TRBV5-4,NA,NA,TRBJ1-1,TGTGCCAGCAGCTTGAAGGGCCTGGGAACTGAAGCTTTCTTT,CASSLKGLGTEAFF
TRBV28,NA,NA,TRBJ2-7,TGTGCCAGCAGTTCCAGAACCAGAACTTTGTACGAGCAGTACTTC,CASSSRTRTLYEQYF
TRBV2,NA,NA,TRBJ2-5,TGTGCCAGCAGTGGCAGGGTCCATCAAGAGACCCAGTACTTC,CASSGRVHQETQYF
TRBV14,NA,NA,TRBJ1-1,TGTGCCAGCAGCCAAGGGACAGCCGACTACCTGAACACTGAAGCTTTCTTT,CASSQGTADYLNTEAFF
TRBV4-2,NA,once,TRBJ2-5,TGTGCCAGCAGTCAAGACAGGGAGGGGACCCAGTACTTC,CASSQDREGTQYF
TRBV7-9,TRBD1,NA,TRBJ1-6,TGTGCCAGCAGCTTGGGACAGGGTTTTTCACCCCTCCACTTT,CASSLGQGFSPLHF
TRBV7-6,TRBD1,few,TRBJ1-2,TGTGCCAGCAGCCCAGCCGGGACAGGAGGGCGGGGCTACACCTTC,CASSPAGTGGRGYTF
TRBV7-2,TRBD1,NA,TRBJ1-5,TGTGCCAGCGGGCCTCGAACAGGGGCAGGACAGCCCCAGCATTTT,CASGPRTGAGQPQHF
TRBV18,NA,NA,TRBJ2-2,TGTGCCAGCTCACCAGCCGGTAACACCGGGGAGCTGTTTTTT,CASSPAGNTGELFF
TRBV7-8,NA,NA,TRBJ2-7,TGTGCCAGCAGCTTAGACGGGGTCGCCATCTACGAGCAGTACTTC,CASSLDGVAIYEQYF
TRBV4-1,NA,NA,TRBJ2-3,TGCGCCAGCAGCCCTAGTTTCGCGGGGGCCTCCACAGATACGCAGTATTTT,CASSPSFAGASTDTQYF
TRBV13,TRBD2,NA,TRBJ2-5,TGTGCCAGCAGCTCCTGGGGGACTAGCGGGGGAAAAGAGACCCAGTACTTC,CASSSWGTSGGKETQYF
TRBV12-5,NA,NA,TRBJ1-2,TGTGCTAGTGGTTTGGTCCAGGTCCATGGCTACACCTTC,CASGLVQVHGYTF
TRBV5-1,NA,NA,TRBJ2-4,TGCGCCAGCAGCTTCTCCCAGGGGGGCAAAAACATTCAGTACTTC,CASSFSQGGKNIQYF
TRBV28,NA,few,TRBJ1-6,TGTGCCAGCAGTCCAGACGGTCGCTCACCCCTCCACTTT,CASSPDGRSPLHF